This T cell receptor beta chain was observed in a study of T cells in Graves' hyperthyroidism and ophthalmopathy. Regarding the study as a whole: Blood also carried most thyroid clonotypes expanded above 0.001. Through a model of 13 V-J features, ophthalmopathy was separated from stable hyperthyroidism.

Amplified regions were TCR beta CDR3 sequences from RNA transcripts. Researchers ran a first-round RT-PCR on the TCR CDR3 using the HTBI primer set. TCRdb fed the multiplex PCR reads into MiXCR, producing one record per CDR3 protein. Of 450,000 to 650,000 distinct CDR3 sequences in the sample, more than 15% were seen once. V was pared by 0 bases and J by 9 bases, with 2 bases of the junction left unmatched. This CDR3 has 12 amino acids. CDR1 and CDR2 from the germline V gene are DFQATT and SNEGSKA (reference sequence). In its sample, this clonotype was seen a few times. The target antigen is unknown. With duration under 3 months, ophthalmopathy was active: Clinical Activity Score at least 3, NOSPECS at least 4.

The clonotype comes from a woman between 18 and 29 years old with Graves' ophthalmopathy. The chain has TRBV20-1 and TRBJ1-1; 9 bases are a match to TRBD1. Sequenced sample: blood. The CDR3 DNA is TGCAGTGCTAGAGAGACAGGGGGAAAAGCTTTCTTT. It translates to CSARETGGKAFF.